This T cell receptor beta chain was recovered during a study of cytomegalovirus exposure and HLA in healthy donors. As regards this clone: Its specificity is not known.

Points from the study as a whole: The dataset shows that most TCR sequences were rare, while some public TCRs occurred in many donors.

The assay was immunoSEQ multiplex PCR, and TCRdb's table has in-frame clones only and misses some. The sample has 160,000 or so clones, more than 75% seen once. Germline assignment: CDR1 SGHRS and CDR2 YFSETQ. V shed 3 bases and J 1 base; nucleotides not matched to a gene: 13. The CDR3 has 18 residues. The sequence was obtained from a man between 18 and 35 years old in good health and CMV-seronegative. The specimen was PBMCs. This chain connects TRBV5-1 to TRBJ1-1; 9 bases map to TRBD1. The CDR3 region has the DNA TGCGCCAGCAGCTCCGGGACAGGGAGCGGTAATTCGAACACTGAAGCTTTCTTT. Translated: CASSSGTGSGNSNTEAFF.